The 21 T cell receptor beta chains in this list originate from one sample, sequenced in a study of cytomegalovirus exposure and HLA in healthy donors (dated by TCRdb to the late 2010s). The library was built by means of the immunoSEQ multiplex PCR assay. The multiplex PCR relied on a mix of 60 forward primers for TCR Vbeta segments and 13 reverse primers for TCR Jbeta segments. TCRdb limited this immuneACCESS table to in-frame rearrangements with V and J called. A share of clones is missing; checked studies link under half to unresolved V genes, and the rest is unexplained. This sample's table lists tens of thousands of clones. The ten most abundant clones make up about 1.7% of the sample. The sequenced material came from PBMCs. These receptors were taken from a woman in her twenties or thirties in good health and CMV-seronegative.

This chain connects TRBV5-1 to TRBJ2-7; 9 bases fit TRBD1. This CDR3 has 16 residues. CDR1 and CDR2 from the germline V gene are SGHRS and YFSETQ. Trimming took 1 base from V and 2 from J; bases not matched to a gene: 7. The CDR3 nucleotides are TGCGCCAGCAGCTTGTTAGGACAGGGGTCCGCCTACGAGCAGTACTTC. Amino acids: CASSLLGQGSAYEQYF.

The J gene is TRBJ2-7, the V gene TRBV6-5; D might be TRBD2 (5 bases). The CDR3 is made up of 14 amino acids. The germline V gene has CDR1 MNHEY and CDR2 SVGAGI. With 0 bases removed from V and 7 bases from J, the gap between germline ends came to 13 bases. DNA of the CDR3: TGTGCCAGCAGTTACTCGGACTGGGCTAGGGAGCAGTACTTC. Amino acids: CASSYSDWAREQYF.

The CDR3 nucleotides are TGCAGCGTTGAAAAGGGGGCGCTGGGATCTGAAGCTTTCTTT. This sequence encodes CSVEKGALGSEAFF. The rearrangement joins TRBV29-1 to TRBJ1-1, with 7 bases aligning to TRBD1. Germline assignment: CDR1 SQVTM and CDR2 ANQGSEA. This CDR3 has 14 residues. With 2 bases clipped from V and 6 bases from J, the junction kept 9 bases outside the gene matches.

The chain employs TRBV7-9 and TRBJ2-1; 8 bases are a match to TRBD2. CDR1 and CDR2 (germline): SEHNR, FQNEAQ (reference sequence). V trimming: 7 bases; J trimming: 6 bases; junction bases outside the gene matches: 11. This CDR3 contains 15 residues. The CDR3 DNA reads as TGTGCCAGCACCGGGAGGGCGGGAGGTTTCAATGAGCAGTTCTTC. Residues: CASTGRAGGFNEQFF. The complete variable domain, with remaining parts taken from reference TRBV7-9 and TRBJ2-1, reads DTGVSQNPRHKITKRGQNVTFRCDPISEHNRLYWYRQTLGQGPEFLTYFQNEAQLEKSRLLSDRFSAERPKGSFSTLEIQRTEQGDSAMYLCASTGRAGGFNEQFFGPGTRLTVL.

The genes are TRBV6-1 and TRBJ1-3, with 7 bases matching TRBD1. The CDR3 runs 15 residues. The germline CDR1 and CDR2 sequences are MNHNS and SASEGT. V shed 5 bases and J 1 base; nucleotides not matched to a gene: 5. The CDR3 here is CASSRTGNSGNTIYF. As DNA, the CDR3 is TGTGCCAGCAGTCGGACAGGAAATTCTGGAAACACCATATATTTT.

The V call is TRBV5-1, the J call TRBJ2-7, with D possibly matching TRBD1 (8 bases). Trimming shortened V by 4 bases and J by 7 bases, and 24 bases separated the two germline ends. This CDR3 has 16 residues. In germline, CDR1 is SGHRS, CDR2 YFSETQ. Written as DNA, the CDR3 is TGCGCCAGCAGCGCGCGGGGGTCAACAGGGGGAAGGGAGCAGTACTTC. It codes for CASSARGSTGGREQYF.

The chain joins TRBV7-3 to TRBJ2-1, with 11 bases aligning to TRBD2. This CDR3 contains 14 residues. After removal of 5 bases from V and 10 bases from J, the junction contained 7 bases not matched to a gene. CDR1 and CDR2 (germline): SGHTA, FQGTGA. The CDR3 DNA reads as TGTGCCAGCAGCCCGACTAGCGGGAATGGAGAGCAGTTCTTC. Protein product: CASSPTSGNGEQFF.

The chain uses TRBV29-1 and TRBJ2-2; D possibly corresponds to TRBD1 (6 bases). The germline gives CDR1 SQVTM, CDR2 ANQGSEA. V was clipped by 6 bases and J by 0 bases, with 17 bases between them. CDR3 length: 16 amino acids. The CDR3 DNA sequence: TGCAGCGTCTACACAGGGAAGGGAGCGAACACCGGGGAGCTGTTTTTT. Translating it yields CSVYTGKGANTGELFF.

The chain couples TRBV15 to TRBJ1-5; no firm D call. Deletions cut 1 base from V and 0 bases from J, with 10 bases between. This CDR3 has 16 amino acids. Germline V gene sequence: CDR1 LNHNV, CDR2 YYDKDF (reference sequence). CDR3 sequence: CATSRGAIYSNQPQHF. CDR3 DNA sequence: TGTGCCACCAGCAGAGGGGCGATTTATAGCAATCAGCCCCAGCATTTT.

This chain links TRBV5-6 with TRBJ2-3, with D tentatively TRBD1 (5 bases). V lost 0 bases and J 4 bases, leaving 9 bases between the germline ends. This CDR3 has 14 amino acids. Looked up from germline, CDR1 is SGHDT and CDR2 is YYEEEE. CDR3 residues: CASSLGLRADTQYF. DNA for the CDR3: TGTGCCAGCAGCTTGGGGCTCAGGGCAGATACGCAGTATTTT.

The chain combines TRBV5-1 with TRBJ1-1; TRBD1 matches at 8 bases. The CDR3 covers 18 residues. Germline V gene data show CDR1 as SGHRS and CDR2 as YFSETQ. Trimming took 0 bases from V and 0 from J; bases not matched to a gene: 10. DNA for the CDR3: TGCGCCAGCAGCTTGGCCTTCGGCAGGGGGCACATGAACACTGAAGCTTTCTTT. Its protein product is CASSLAFGRGHMNTEAFF.

The rearrangement links TRBV6-5 to TRBJ2-2; D not certain. With 6 bases removed from V and 1 base from J, the gap between germline ends came to 6 bases. CDR3 size: 13 residues. Germline CDR1 and CDR2: MNHEY and SVGAGI. The CDR3 DNA sequence: TGTGCCAGCAGGGCGGAGAACACCGGGGAGCTGTTTTTT. This gives the protein CASRAENTGELFF.

CDR3 amino acids: CASSPQLAGAGDTQYF. CDR3 DNA sequence: TGTGCCAGCTCACCCCAACTAGCGGGAGCTGGAGATACGCAGTATTTT. The chain recombines TRBV18 with TRBJ2-3; 11 nucleotides agree with TRBD2. The germline V gene has CDR1 KGHSH and CDR2 LQKENI. The CDR3 consists of 16 residues. The trim removed 3 bases at V and 5 bases at J, leaving 7 bases unmatched.

The rearrangement joins TRBV28 to TRBJ2-3; tentative D call: TRBD2 (6 bases). Germline V gene data show CDR1 as MDHEN and CDR2 as SYDVKM. The V end was cut by 8 bases, the J end by 1 base, with 13 bases between. This CDR3 comprises 14 residues. CDR3 protein: CASGDSAGTDTQYF. The CDR3 region has the DNA TGTGCCAGCGGGGACTCTGCGGGCACAGATACGCAGTATTTT.

The genes are TRBV5-1 and TRBJ1-1, with D tentatively TRBD1 (5 bases). CDR3 length equals 14 residues. V was cut by 3 bases and J by 3 bases, with 12 bases left in between. Germline CDR1 is SGHRS and CDR2 is YFSETQ. The CDR3, as DNA: TGCGCCAGCAGCTCGGCAGGGTCCGACACTGAAGCTTTCTTT. Translating gives CASSSAGSDTEAFF.

The chain links TRBV6-6 to TRBJ1-2, with TRBD1 matching over 7 bases. CDR1 is MNHNY, CDR2 SVGAGI, per germline (reference sequence). The V gene end was trimmed by 9 bases and the J gene end by 3 bases; junction bases not matched to a gene: 7. The CDR3 is 13 residues long. Written as DNA, the CDR3 is TGTGCCAGTGGTAACAGGGGCCACTATGGCTACACCTTC. It specifies CASGNRGHYGYTF.

The V call is TRBV29-1, the J call TRBJ2-1; the match to TRBD2 covers 14 bases. The CDR3 is made up of 17 amino acids. The germline V gene encodes CDR1 SQVTM and CDR2 ANQGSEA. V lost 5 bases and J lost 3; bases outside the gene matches: 9. In DNA form, the CDR3 reads TGCAGCGTTCCGGGACTAGCGGGAGAAGGACGCTACAATGAGCAGTTCTTC. Amino acid sequence: CSVPGLAGEGRYNEQFF.

V gene TRBV28 combines with J gene TRBJ2-7, with 12 positions matching TRBD2. The CDR3 loop spans 16 amino acids. The germline V gene has CDR1 MDHEN and CDR2 SYDVKM. Trimming took 1 base from V and 5 from J; bases not matched to a gene: 6. DNA of the CDR3: TGTGCCAGCAGTTTATCGACTAGCGGGAGTTTCGACGAGCAGTACTTC. Its translation is CASSLSTSGSFDEQYF.

V usage is TRBV7-6 and J usage is TRBJ1-1, with 10 bases matching TRBD1. Per germline, CDR1 SGHVS and CDR2 FNYEAQ. The CDR3 totals 15 residues. V lost 1 base, J lost 9 bases, and 8 bases stayed unmatched. The CDR3, as DNA: TGTGCCAGCAGCTTAGGAGGAGGGACAGGGGAAAAAGCTTTCTTT. Its translation: CASSLGGGTGEKAFF.

CDR3 DNA sequence: TGTGCCCTCAGCGGGAAAGATACGCAGTATTTT. It encodes CALSGKDTQYF. V gene TRBV7-9 combines with J gene TRBJ2-3, with 7 bases identical to TRBD2. Germline trimming cut 11 bases from V and 5 bases from J; bases unmatched to any gene: 4. Germline V gene lookup returns CDR1 SEHNR and CDR2 FQNEAQ (reference sequence). The CDR3 covers 11 residues.

V and J are TRBV5-1 and TRBJ2-7, with 10 bases lining up with TRBD1. The CDR3 is 15 residues long. Unmatched junction bases numbered 11, after V lost 4 bases and J lost 7 bases. Germline loops: CDR1 SGHRS, CDR2 YFSETQ. CDR3 DNA sequence: TGCGCCAGCAGCCCGACACCGGGACAGGGGAGGGAGCAGTACTTC. This sequence encodes CASSPTPGQGREQYF. The whole variable domain, filled in from reference TRBV5-1 and TRBJ2-7, reads KAGVTQTPRYLIKTRGQQVTLSCSPISGHRSVSWYQQTPGQGLQFLFEYFSETQRNKGNFPGRFSGRQFSNSRSEMNVSTLELGDSALYLCASSPTPGQGREQYFGPGTRLTVT.